The T cell receptor (beta chain) described here comes from a study of T-cell reconstitution after alpha-beta-depleted transplantation in children listed by TCRdb under 2016. Study-wide context: T-cell immune reconstitution after TCRalphabeta/CD19-depleted allogeneic hematopoietic cell transplantation in children was quantitatively tracked in the study by means of TCR repertoire profiling.

V is shortened by 7 bases, J by 0 bases, and the region joining them spans 13 bases. According to the germline V gene, CDR1 reads MNHNS and CDR2 reads SASEGT. There are 14 amino acids in the CDR3, from cysteine to phenylalanine inclusive. The kept DNA is CDR3 alone, 42 bases in frame from the first base. Receptor libraries were prepared by PCR. TCRdb records Illumina HiSeq 2500 as the sequencer. Molecular barcoding was employed in the preparation of TCR libraries, with unique molecular identifiers being used to normalize TCRbeta repertoire quantification. TCRdb cleaned the public reads at Q25 with fastp, built clones with MiXCR and kept in-frame beta chains. All rows with the same CDR3 protein become a single entry with the most common DNA and genes. Within this sample are about 420,000 distinct CDR3 sequences, with approximately 11% of them counted one time only. The ten largest clones capture approximately 5% of the sample.

This clonotype came up a few times. Its binding antigen is unknown. Base qualities are not provided; no much larger clone lies one nucleotide away. Source: PBMCs from the stem cell graft donor, taken from the stem cell graft. The sequence joins TRBV6-1 to TRBJ2-7, and the D gene may be TRBD1, 6 bases matching. This receptor was identified in a human donor who donated a stem cell graft to a child with acute myeloid leukemia. Here is the DNA: TGTGCCAGCACTGTCGACAGGACCTCCTACGAGCAGTACTTC. It codes for CASTVDRTSYEQYF.